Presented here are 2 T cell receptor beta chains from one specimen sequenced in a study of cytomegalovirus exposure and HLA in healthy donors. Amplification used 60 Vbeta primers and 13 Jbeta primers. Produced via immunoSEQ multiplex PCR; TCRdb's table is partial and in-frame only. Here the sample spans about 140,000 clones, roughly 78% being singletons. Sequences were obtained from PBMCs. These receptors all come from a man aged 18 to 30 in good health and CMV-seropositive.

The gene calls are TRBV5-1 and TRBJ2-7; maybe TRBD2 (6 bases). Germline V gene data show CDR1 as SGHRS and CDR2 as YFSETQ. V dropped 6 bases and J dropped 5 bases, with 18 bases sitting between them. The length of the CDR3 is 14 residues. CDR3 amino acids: CASTGGTGANEQYF. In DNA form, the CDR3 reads TGCGCCAGCACCGGGGGAACGGGAGCTAACGAGCAGTACTTC.

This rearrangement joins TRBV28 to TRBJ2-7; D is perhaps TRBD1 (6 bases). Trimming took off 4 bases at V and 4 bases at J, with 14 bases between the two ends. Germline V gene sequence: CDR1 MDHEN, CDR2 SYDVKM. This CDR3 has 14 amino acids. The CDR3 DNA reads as TGTGCCAGCAGTTCCCCGGACAGAAGATACGAGCAGTACTTC. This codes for CASSSPDRRYEQYF.